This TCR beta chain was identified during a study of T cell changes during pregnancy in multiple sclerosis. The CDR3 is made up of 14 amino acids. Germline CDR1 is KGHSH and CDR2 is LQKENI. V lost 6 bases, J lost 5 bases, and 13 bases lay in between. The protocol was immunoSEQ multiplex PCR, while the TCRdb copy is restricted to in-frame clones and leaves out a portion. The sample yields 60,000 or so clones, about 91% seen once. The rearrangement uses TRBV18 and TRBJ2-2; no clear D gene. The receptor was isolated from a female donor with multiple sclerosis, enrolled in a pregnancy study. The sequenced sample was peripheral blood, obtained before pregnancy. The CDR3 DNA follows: TGTGCCAGCTCCCCCAAGCTGTGGACCGGGGAGCTGTTTTTT. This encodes CASSPKLWTGELFF.